This TCR beta chain was observed in a study of cytomegalovirus exposure and HLA in healthy donors. At the level of the study: In terms of ancestry, the Caucasian-associated cluster contained about 80% of the 300 to 400 genotyped donors. Study findings and constraints: A later analysis reported that several of the most significant clusters appeared to be linked to common viral pathogens, among them Epstein-Barr virus.

Primers for the PCR totalled 60 Vbeta and 13 Jbeta. Sequenced by immunoSEQ multiplex PCR; TCRdb stores in-frame clones only, minus some. In the table there are roughly 140,000 clones, approximately 80% of which are singletons. V lost 7 bases and J lost 4, with 20 bases in between. From germline, CDR1 is SQVTM and CDR2 ANQGSEA. This CDR3 spans 15 amino acids. On this clone itself: Antigen unknown.

This rearrangement joins TRBV29-1 to TRBJ1-3; D might be TRBD1 (6 bases). The source of this sequence is a man in his forties in good health and CMV-seronegative. Material for sequencing was PBMCs. CDR3 protein: CSAMGAQGFGNTIYF. CDR3 bases: TGCAGCGCCATGGGGGCTCAGGGCTTCGGAAACACCATATATTTT.